This TCR beta chain is drawn from a study of shared clonotypes between healthy human individuals. 200 to 250 ng DNA, approximately 31,000 T cell genomes, went into each sorted-subset replicate PCR. Clones were sequenced by immunoSEQ multiplex PCR, and TCRdb holds only the in-frame ones, with some missing. Of about 1.5 million clones listed, 95% to 99% are singletons. The CDR3 is made up of 13 amino acids. V lost 10 bases and J lost 4; bases outside the gene matches: 4. CDR1 is MNHEY and CDR2 is SVGAGI in the germline V gene. The origin of this receptor is a man in his thirties or forties in good health. What was sequenced was naive CD4+ T cells sorted from blood. Subset of the sample: CD45RA+ positively selected. The chain combines TRBV6-5 with TRBJ1-5; the match to TRBD1 covers 10 bases. CDR3 sequence reads: CATADRGNQPQHF. CDR3 sequence (DNA): TGTGCCACCGCGGACAGGGGGAATCAGCCCCAGCATTTT.